This TCR beta chain was captured in a study of shared clonotypes between healthy human individuals. At the level of the study: Researchers drew samples from a couple of women and a few men aged 18 to 49. Findings and limits, study-wide: The study found lower generation probabilities in non-shared clonotypes than in those shared by all four donors.

Looked up from germline, CDR1 is MNHNS and CDR2 is SASEGT. V lost 5 bases and J 2 bases, leaving 13 bases between the germline ends. The CDR3 sequence is 14 residues long. Researchers partitioned CD4+ cells into CD45RA+ naive and CD45RA-negative memory subsets. TCRdb keeps only in-frame clones here, not all; method: immunoSEQ multiplex PCR. The sample yields roughly 2 million clones, 95% seen once. This clone was recorded once. Antigen specificity is unknown. The source of this sequence is a man between 18 and 29 years old in good health. Sequencing was done on a sample of naive CD4+ T cells sorted from blood. Subset indicated: CD45RA+ positively selected. The chain has TRBV6-1 and TRBJ2-7, with D possibly being TRBD1 (6 bases). This chain's CDR3 is CASSSTGTTYEQYF. The CDR3 region has the DNA TGTGCCAGCAGTTCGACCGGGACAACCTACGAGCAGTACTTC.